This paragraph reports one TCR beta chain. Its matching antigen is unknown. The primer mix had 52 TRBV and 13 TRBJ primers. TCRdb's copy holds only in-frame clones and misses some; the assay was immunoSEQ multiplex PCR. The repertoire holds about 4,000 clones, with 75% to 95% as singletons. Every patient with CD3G deficiency had evidence of autoimmunity. Patients aged 2 to 39 years had fewer naive T cells. CD4+ cells were sorted into CD25-high CD127-low regulatory cells and CD25-low CD127-high conventional cells. The data belong to a study of regulatory T cells. Study observations and caveats: In CD3G deficiency, regulatory T cells had lower Shannon diversity than autologous conventional CD4+ and control regulatory cells.

This CDR3 comprises 13 residues. Looked up from germline, CDR1 is MGHRA and CDR2 is YSYEKL. Between the trimmed V and J ends, which lost 2 bases and 7 bases, there was a span of 12 bases. Sequences were obtained from CD4+ Tregs sorted from blood. The sequence was collected from a child aged 2-15 years with CD3G deficiency. J is TRBJ2-7 and V is TRBV4-1; D ambiguous. The DNA for the CDR3 is TGCGCCAGCAGCCAAACGCCTGATGAGGAGCAGTACTTC. Encoded protein: CASSQTPDEEQYF.